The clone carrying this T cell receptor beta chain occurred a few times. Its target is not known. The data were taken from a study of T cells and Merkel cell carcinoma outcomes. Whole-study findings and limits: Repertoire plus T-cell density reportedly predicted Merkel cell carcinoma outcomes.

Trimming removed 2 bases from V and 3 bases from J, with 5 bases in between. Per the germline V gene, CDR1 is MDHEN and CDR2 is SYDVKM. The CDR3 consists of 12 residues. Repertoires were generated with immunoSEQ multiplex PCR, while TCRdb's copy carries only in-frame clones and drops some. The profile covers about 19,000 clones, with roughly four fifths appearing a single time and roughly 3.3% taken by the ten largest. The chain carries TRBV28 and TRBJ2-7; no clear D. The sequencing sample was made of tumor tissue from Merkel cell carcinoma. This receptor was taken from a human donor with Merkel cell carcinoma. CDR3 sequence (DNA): TGTGCCAGCAGTTTACGACTCTACGAGCAGTACTTC. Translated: CASSLRLYEQYF.